This T cell receptor beta chain emerged from a study of CD8+ T cells in alopecia areata. Points from the study as a whole: Having just one nonresponder leaves the connection between baseline CD8+ expansion and response unresolved.

Investigators isolated RNA and reverse transcribed it into cDNA to act as the sequencing template. Measured with immunoSEQ multiplex PCR; TCRdb has only the in-frame clones, and not every one. The sample consists of around 170,000 clones, approximately 51% of them appearing once. On this clone: Its matching antigen is unknown.

Per the germline V gene, CDR1 is SGHNT and CDR2 is YYREEE (reference sequence). The CDR3 runs to 16 residues. V lost 0 bases and J lost 3; bases outside the gene matches: 3. Treatment described: oral pan-JAK inhibitor, 5-10 mg twice daily. The researchers isolated CD4+ and CD8+ T cells from PBMCs by sorting. The TCR comes from a human donor with alopecia areata. The sample consisted of CD8+ T cells sorted from blood, taken around week 53, from a patient treated with tofacitinib. The chain couples TRBV5-4 to TRBJ2-3; 11 bases are a match to TRBD2. CDR3 coding DNA: TGTGCCAGCAGCTTGGGGCTAGCGGGGGGAACAGATACGCAGTATTTT. This translates into CASSLGLAGGTDTQYF.